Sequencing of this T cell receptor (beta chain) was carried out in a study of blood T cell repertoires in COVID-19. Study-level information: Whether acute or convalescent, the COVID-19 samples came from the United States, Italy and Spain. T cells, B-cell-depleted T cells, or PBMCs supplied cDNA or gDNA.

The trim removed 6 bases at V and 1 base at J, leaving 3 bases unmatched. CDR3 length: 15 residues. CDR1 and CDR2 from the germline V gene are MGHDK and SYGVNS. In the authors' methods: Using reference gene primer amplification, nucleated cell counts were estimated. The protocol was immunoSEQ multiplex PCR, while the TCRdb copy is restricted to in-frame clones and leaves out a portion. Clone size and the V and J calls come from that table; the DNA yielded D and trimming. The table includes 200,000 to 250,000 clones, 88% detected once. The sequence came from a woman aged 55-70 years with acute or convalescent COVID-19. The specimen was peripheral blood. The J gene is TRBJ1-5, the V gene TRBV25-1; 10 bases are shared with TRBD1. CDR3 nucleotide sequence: TGTGCCAGCAGGTCGGGACAGGGGAGCAATCAGCCCCAGCATTTT. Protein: CASRSGQGSNQPQHF. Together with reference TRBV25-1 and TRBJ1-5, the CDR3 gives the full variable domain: EADIYQTPRYLVIGTGKKITLECSQTMGHDKMYWYQQDPGMELHLIHYSYGVNSTEKGDLSSESTVSRIRTEHFPLTLESARPSHTSQYLCASRSGQGSNQPQHFGDGTRLSIL.